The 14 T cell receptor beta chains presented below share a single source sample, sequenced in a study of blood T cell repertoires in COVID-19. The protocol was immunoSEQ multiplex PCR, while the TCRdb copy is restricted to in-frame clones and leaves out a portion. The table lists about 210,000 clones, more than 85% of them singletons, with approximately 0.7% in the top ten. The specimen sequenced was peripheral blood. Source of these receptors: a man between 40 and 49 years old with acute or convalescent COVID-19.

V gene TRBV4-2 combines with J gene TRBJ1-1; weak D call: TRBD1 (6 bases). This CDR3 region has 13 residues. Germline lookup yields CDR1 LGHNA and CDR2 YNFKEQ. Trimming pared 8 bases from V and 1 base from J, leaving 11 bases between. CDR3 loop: CASDTGKNTEAFF. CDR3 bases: TGTGCCAGCGACACAGGGAAGAACACTGAAGCTTTCTTT.

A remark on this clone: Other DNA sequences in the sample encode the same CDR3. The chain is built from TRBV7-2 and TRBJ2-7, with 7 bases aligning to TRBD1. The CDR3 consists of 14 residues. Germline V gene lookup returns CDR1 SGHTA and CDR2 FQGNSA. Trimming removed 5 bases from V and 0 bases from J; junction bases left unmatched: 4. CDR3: CASSPGQSSYEQYF. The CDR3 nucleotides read TGTGCCAGCAGCCCGGGACAGAGCTCCTACGAGCAGTACTTC. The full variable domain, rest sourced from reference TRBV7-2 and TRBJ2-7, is GAGVSQSPSNKVTEKGKDVELRCDPISGHTALYWYRQSLGQGLEFLIYFQGNSAPDKSGLPSDRFSAERTGGSVSTLTIQRTQQEDSAVYLCASSPGQSSYEQYFGPGTRLTVT.

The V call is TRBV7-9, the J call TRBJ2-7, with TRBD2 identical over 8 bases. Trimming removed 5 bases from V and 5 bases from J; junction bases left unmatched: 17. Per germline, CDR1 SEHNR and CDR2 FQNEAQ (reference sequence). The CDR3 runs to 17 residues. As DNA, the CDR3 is TGTGCCAGCAGCCCTGGAGGTAGCGGGGCCCTAAGCCACGAGCAGTACTTC. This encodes CASSPGGSGALSHEQYF.

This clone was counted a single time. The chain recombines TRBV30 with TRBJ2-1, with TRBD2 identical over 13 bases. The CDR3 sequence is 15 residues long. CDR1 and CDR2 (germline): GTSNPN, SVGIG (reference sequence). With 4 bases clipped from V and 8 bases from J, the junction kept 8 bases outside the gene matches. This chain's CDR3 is CAWTPGLAGSDEQFF. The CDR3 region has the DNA TGTGCCTGGACCCCGGGACTAGCGGGGAGCGATGAGCAGTTCTTC.

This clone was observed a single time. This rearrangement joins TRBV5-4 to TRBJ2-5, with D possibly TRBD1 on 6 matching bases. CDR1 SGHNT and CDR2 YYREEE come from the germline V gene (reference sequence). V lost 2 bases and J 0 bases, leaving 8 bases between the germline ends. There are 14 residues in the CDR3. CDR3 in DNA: TGTGCCAGCAGCTTAACAGGGTACCAAGAGACCCAGTACTTC. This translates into CASSLTGYQETQYF.

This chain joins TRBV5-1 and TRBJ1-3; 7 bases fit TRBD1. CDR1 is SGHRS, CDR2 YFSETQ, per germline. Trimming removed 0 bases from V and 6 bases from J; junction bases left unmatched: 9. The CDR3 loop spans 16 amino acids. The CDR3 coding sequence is TGCGCCAGCAGCTTGGCCGCGGCAGGGGGTATAAACACCATATATTTT. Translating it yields CASSLAAAGGINTIYF.

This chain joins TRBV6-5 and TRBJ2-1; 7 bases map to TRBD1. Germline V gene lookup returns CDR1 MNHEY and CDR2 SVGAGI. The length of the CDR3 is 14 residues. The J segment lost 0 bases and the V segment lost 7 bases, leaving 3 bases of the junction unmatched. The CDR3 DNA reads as TGTGCCAGCACCCGGGACAGCTCCTACAATGAGCAGTTCTTC. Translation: CASTRDSSYNEQFF.

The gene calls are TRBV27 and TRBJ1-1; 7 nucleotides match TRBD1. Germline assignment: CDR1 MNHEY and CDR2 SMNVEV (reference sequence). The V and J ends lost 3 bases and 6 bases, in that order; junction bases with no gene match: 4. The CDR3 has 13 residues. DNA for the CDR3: TGTGCCAGCAGTTTTACAGGGGACGCTGAAGCTTTCTTT. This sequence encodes CASSFTGDAEAFF.

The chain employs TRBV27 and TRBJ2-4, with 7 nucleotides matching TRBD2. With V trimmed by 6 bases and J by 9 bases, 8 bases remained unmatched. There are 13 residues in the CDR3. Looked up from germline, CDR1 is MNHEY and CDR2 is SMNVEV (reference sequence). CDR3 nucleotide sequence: TGTGCCAGCAGCCCGAGCGGGGCATTCATTCAGTACTTC. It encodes CASSPSGAFIQYF.

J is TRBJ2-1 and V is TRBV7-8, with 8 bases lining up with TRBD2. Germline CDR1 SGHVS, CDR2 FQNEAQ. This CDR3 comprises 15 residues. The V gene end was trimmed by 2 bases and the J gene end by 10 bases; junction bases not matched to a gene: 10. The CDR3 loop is CASSLQRGFREEQFF. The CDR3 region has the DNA TGTGCCAGCAGCTTACAGCGGGGGTTCCGTGAGGAGCAGTTCTTC.

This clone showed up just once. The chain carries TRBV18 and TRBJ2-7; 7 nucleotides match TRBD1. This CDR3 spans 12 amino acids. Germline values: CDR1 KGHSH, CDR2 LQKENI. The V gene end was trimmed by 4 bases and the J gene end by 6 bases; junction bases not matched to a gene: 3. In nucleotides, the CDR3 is TGTGCCAGCTCACGACAGGGTGGCGAGCAGTACTTC. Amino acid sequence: CASSRQGGEQYF. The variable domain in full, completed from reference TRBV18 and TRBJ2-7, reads NAGVMQNPRHLVRRRGQEARLRCSPMKGHSHVYWYRQLPEEGLKFMVYLQKENIIDESGMPKERFSAEFPKEGPSILRIQQVVRGDSAAYFCASSRQGGEQYFGPGTRLTVT.

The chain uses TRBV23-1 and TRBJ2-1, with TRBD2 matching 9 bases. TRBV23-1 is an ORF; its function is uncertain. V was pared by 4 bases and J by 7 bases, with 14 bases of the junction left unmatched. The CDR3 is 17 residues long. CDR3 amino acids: CASSRPLGGRVRNEQFF. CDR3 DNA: TGCGCCAGCAGTCGTCCGCTTGGCGGGAGGGTCAGGAATGAGCAGTTCTTC.

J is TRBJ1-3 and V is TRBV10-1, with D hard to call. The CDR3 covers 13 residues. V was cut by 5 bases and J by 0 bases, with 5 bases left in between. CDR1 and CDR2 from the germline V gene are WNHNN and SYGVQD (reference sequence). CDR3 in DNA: TGCGCCAGCAGTCCAGGCTCTGGAAACACCATATATTTT. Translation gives CASSPGSGNTIYF.

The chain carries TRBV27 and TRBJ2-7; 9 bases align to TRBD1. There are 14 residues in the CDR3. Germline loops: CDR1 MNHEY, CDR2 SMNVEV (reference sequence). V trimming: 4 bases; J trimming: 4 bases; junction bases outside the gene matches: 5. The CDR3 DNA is TGTGCCAGCAGTTCCGGGACAGGGCGGTACGAGCAGTACTTC. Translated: CASSSGTGRYEQYF.